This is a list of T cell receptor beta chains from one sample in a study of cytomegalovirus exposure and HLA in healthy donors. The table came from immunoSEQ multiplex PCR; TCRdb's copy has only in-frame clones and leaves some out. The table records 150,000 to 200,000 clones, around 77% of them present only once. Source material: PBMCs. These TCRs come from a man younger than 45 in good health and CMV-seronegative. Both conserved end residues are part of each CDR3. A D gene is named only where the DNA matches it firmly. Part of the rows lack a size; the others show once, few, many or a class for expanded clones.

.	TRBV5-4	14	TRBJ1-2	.	TGTGCCAGCAGCTTGGCAGGGATCAACTATGGCTACACCTTC	CASSLAGINYGYTF
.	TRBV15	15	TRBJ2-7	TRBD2	TGTGCCACCAGCGGCAAGGAGGGAGGGCCCTACGAGCAGTACTTC	CATSGKEGGPYEQYF
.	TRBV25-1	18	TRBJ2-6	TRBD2	TGTGCCAGCAGTGCCAAAGGGACTAGCGGGAGAGGGGCCAACGTCCTGACTTTC	CASSAKGTSGRGANVLTF
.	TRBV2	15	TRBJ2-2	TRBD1	TGTGCCAGCAGGGGGGACAGAGCGAACACCGGGGAGCTGTTTTTT	CASRGDRANTGELFF
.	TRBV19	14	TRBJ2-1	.	TGTGCCAGTAGTATGCGGGACAGCTACAATGAGCAGTTCTTC	CASSMRDSYNEQFF
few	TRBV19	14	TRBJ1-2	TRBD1	TGTGCCAGTAGTCCGGGGACAGCCGCTTTTGGCTACACCTTC	CASSPGTAAFGYTF
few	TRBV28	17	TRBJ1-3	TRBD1	TGTGCCAGCAGTTTACCGACAGGGGGCGTTGAAGGAAACACCATATATTTT	CASSLPTGGVEGNTIYF
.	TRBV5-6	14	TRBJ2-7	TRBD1	TGTGCCAGCAGGAGGGACAGGGTTGCTGGCGAGCAGTACTTC	CASRRDRVAGEQYF
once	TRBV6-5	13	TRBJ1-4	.	TGTGCCAGCAGGGGCAGTAATAATGAAAAACTGTTTTTT	CASRGSNNEKLFF
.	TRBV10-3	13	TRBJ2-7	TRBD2	TGTGCCACGGTGGCGGGAGTCTCCTACGAGCAGTACTTC	CATVAGVSYEQYF
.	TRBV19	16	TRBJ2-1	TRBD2	TGTGCCAGTAGTATCTTACTAGCGGGAGGGTTGGGAGAGCAGTTCTTC	CASSILLAGGLGEQFF
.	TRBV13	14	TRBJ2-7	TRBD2	TGTGCCAGCAGTTCCAGCGGGAACTCCTACGAGCAGTACTTC	CASSSSGNSYEQYF
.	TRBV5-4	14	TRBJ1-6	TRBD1	TGTGCCAGCATGTCGGGGACAGGGGACTCACCCCTCCACTTT	CASMSGTGDSPLHF
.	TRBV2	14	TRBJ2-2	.	TGTGCCAGCGACTGGGGGGAGATCCCCGGGGAGCTGTTTTTT	CASDWGEIPGELFF
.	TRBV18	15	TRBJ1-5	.	TGTGCCAGCTCACCACGGGGGGTTAGCAATCAGCCCCAGCATTTT	CASSPRGVSNQPQHF
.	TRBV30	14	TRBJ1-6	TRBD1	TGTGCCTGTAACAGGGGGCCCGTGCATTCACCCCTCCACTTT	CACNRGPVHSPLHF
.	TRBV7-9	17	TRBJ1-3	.	TGTGCCAGCAGCTTAAATCTGGGCTTGAGCTCTGGAAACACCATATATTTT	CASSLNLGLSSGNTIYF
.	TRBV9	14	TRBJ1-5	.	TGTGCCAGCAGCGTAGACGGACTCAATCAGCCCCAGCATTTT	CASSVDGLNQPQHF
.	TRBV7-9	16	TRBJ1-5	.	TGTGCCAGCAGCTTATTGGGGGGAGTAGGCAATCAGCCCCAGCATTTT	CASSLLGGVGNQPQHF
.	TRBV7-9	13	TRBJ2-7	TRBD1	TGTGCCAGCGGACAGGGACAGGGCTACGAGCAGTACTTC	CASGQGQGYEQYF
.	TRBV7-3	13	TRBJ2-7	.	TGTGCCAGCAGCTCCTATGGGGGGTACGAGCAGTACTTC	CASSSYGGYEQYF
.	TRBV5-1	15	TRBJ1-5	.	TGCGCCAGCAGCCCCCTTACAGGGTCGGGACAGCCCCAGCATTTT	CASSPLTGSGQPQHF
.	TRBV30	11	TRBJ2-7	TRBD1	TGTGCCTTGACAGGGTCTAGAGAGCAGTACTTC	CALTGSREQYF
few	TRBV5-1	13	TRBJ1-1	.	TGCGCCAGCAAAAACAGGGATTTCACTGAAGCTTTCTTT	CASKNRDFTEAFF
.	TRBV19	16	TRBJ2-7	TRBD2	TGTGCCAGTAGTATGTCCCTAGCGGGGTCTACCTACGAGCAGTACTTC	CASSMSLAGSTYEQYF
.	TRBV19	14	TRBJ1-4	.	TGTGCCAGTACCCTGACAGCAACTAATGAAAAACTGTTTTTT	CASTLTATNEKLFF
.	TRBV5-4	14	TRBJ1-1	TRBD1	TGTGCCAGCAGGCTTAGACAGGGAATGACTGAAGCTTTCTTT	CASRLRQGMTEAFF
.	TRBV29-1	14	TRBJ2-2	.	TGCAGCGTTCAAGCAAACACGAACACCGGGGAGCTGTTTTTT	CSVQANTNTGELFF
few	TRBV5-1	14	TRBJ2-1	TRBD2	TGCGCCAGCAGCTCCGGACTAGTGAACAATGAGCAGTTCTTC	CASSSGLVNNEQFF
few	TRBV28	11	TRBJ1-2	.	TGTGCCAGCAGCTGGGGGGATGGCTACACCTTC	CASSWGDGYTF
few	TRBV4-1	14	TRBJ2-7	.	TGCGCCAGCAGCCAACTGCCCCACCTAGACGAGCAGTACTTC	CASSQLPHLDEQYF
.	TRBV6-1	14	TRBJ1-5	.	TGTGCCAGCAGCGCTGGTGGCGGCTATCAGCCCCAGCATTTT	CASSAGGGYQPQHF
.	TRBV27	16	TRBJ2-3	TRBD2	TGTGCCAGCAGTATAAGACTAGCGAGTGGGACAGATACGCAGTATTTT	CASSIRLASGTDTQYF
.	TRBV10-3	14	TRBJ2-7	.	TGTGCCATCAGTACCCTCGGGACTGGTAACGAGCAGTACTTC	CAISTLGTGNEQYF
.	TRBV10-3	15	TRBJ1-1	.	TGTGCCATCAGTGAGTCGGGGTCGGGATCCACTGAAGCTTTCTTT	CAISESGSGSTEAFF
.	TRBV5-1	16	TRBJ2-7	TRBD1	TGCGCCAGCAGCTTGCCCCGGGACAGAGCCTCCTACGAGCAGTACTTC	CASSLPRDRASYEQYF
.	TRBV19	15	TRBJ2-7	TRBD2	TGTGCCAGTAGCTCTCTAGCGGGAGGGCCGGGCGAGCAGTACTTC	CASSSLAGGPGEQYF
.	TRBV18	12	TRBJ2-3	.	TGTGCCAGCTCACCGCACGGAGATACGCAGTATTTT	CASSPHGDTQYF
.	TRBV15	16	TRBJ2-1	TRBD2	TGTGCCACCAGCAGGGGACTAGCGGGCTCCTACAATGAGCAGTTCTTC	CATSRGLAGSYNEQFF
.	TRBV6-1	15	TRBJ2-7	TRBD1	TGTGCCAGCAGTGAAGGTCGGACAGGGTCCTACGAGCAGTACTTC	CASSEGRTGSYEQYF
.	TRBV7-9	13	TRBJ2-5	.	TGTGCCAGCAGCTTAGGGTCGGGAAAGACCCAGTACTTC	CASSLGSGKTQYF
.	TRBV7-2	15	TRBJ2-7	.	TGTGCCAGCAGCTCCAGACAGTCGGTACTATACGAGCAGTACTTC	CASSSRQSVLYEQYF
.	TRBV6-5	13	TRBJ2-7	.	TGTGCCAGCAGTTACTCGACAGGTCACGAGCAGTACTTC	CASSYSTGHEQYF